The subject of this entry is one T cell receptor beta chain. No antigen is known for it. This entry belongs to a study of shared clonotypes between healthy human individuals. The study's findings and limits: Since donors were few, the genetic and exposure-history diversity represented was limited.

TCRdb keeps only in-frame clones here, not all; method: immunoSEQ multiplex PCR. The table shows 190,000 or so clones, with approximately 70% occurring only once. This CDR3 is built from 15 residues. The sample taken for sequencing was memory CD4+ T cells sorted from blood. Subset noted: CD45RA-negative fraction. The receptor was isolated from a man younger than 45 in good health. The V and J genes are TRBV12-2 and TRBJ1-5. TRBV12-2 is a pseudogene segment. CDR3 DNA: TGTGCAAGTCGCTTAGCCGAGGTTAGCAATCAGCCCCAGCATTTT. Translated, it gives CASRLAEVSNQPQHF.